The clone carrying this T cell receptor beta chain was seen more than once but under ten times. Unique molecular identifiers were used in preparing the TCRbeta library. From the PCR reads, TCRdb called clonotypes with MiXCR, one entry per CDR3 protein. The sample has 600,000 to 700,000 distinct CDR3 sequences; roughly 17% are singletons. This sample is drawn from a study of T-cell reconstitution after alpha-beta-depleted transplantation in children. V dropped 2 bases and J dropped 7; count of bases not matched to a gene: 9. The CDR3 has 15 residues. CDR1 SGHRS and CDR2 YFSETQ come from the germline V gene.

This specimen consisted of PBMCs from the stem cell graft donor, obtained from the stem cell graft. This TCR was recovered from a human donor who donated a stem cell graft to a child with acute myeloid leukemia. The chain uses TRBV5-1 and TRBJ2-1; TRBD2 agrees at 7 bases. CDR3: CASSFGLVSTNEQFF. The DNA for the CDR3 is TGCGCCAGCAGCTTCGGACTAGTCTCAACGAATGAGCAGTTCTTC.